This T cell receptor beta chain was recovered during a study of graft-versus-host responses after intestinal transplantation. About the study: Multivisceral, liver-intestinal, or isolated intestinal grafts were transplanted into recipients. All recipients were given anti-thymocyte globulin induction, and tacrolimus and steroids were then administered for about three years. Points from the study as a whole: Ileal or blood samples showed some GvH clones first, and such clones were also found in recipient marrow.

V was pared by 3 bases and J by 5 bases, with 6 bases of the junction left unmatched. This CDR3 is built from 14 residues. Per germline, CDR1 MDHEN and CDR2 SYDVKM. As to this clone: The antigen remains unidentified.

The repertoire was sequenced with immunoSEQ multiplex PCR; TCRdb's copy has only in-frame clones and lacks some. Of 150,000 or so clones in the sample, around 90% were seen once. The receptor's source is a human donor who received an intestinal transplant. The source material was unstimulated CD4+ T cells sorted from spleen or lymph node cells, sampled before intestinal transplant. V usage is TRBV28 and J usage is TRBJ1-2; 7 nucleotides match TRBD1. This chain's CDR3 is CASSFEGQIYGYTF. The CDR3 DNA reads TGTGCCAGCAGTTTTGAGGGACAGATTTATGGCTACACCTTC.